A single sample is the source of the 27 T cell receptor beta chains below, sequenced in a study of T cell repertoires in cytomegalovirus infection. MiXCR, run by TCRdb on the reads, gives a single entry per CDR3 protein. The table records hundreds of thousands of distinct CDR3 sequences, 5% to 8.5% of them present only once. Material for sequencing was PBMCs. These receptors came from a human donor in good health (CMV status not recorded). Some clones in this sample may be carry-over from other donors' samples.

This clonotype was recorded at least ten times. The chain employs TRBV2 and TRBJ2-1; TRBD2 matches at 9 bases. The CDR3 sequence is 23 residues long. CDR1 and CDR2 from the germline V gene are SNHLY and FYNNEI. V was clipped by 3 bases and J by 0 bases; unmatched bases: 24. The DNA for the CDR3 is TGTGCCAGCAGTGACTTGGGTTTTAGCGGGGGAAAAAATACTCAGAACTCCTACAATGAGCAGTTCTTC. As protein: CASSDLGFSGGKNTQNSYNEQFF.

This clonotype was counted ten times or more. The CDR3: CASSQGGGIEFF. The CDR3 region has the DNA TGTGCCAGCAGCCAAGGGGGGGGAATCGAGTTCTTC. J is TRBJ2-1 and V is TRBV4-2; 7 nucleotides line up with TRBD2. J gave up 14 bases and V 1 base, and 5 bases lay outside the gene matches. The CDR3 length is 12 residues. Germline assignment: CDR1 LGHNA and CDR2 YNFKEQ.

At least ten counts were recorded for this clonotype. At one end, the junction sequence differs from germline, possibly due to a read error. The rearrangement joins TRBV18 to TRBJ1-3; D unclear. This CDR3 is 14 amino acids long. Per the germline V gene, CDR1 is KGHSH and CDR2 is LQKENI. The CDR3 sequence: CASSPDYSRDTIYF. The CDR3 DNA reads TGTGCCAGCTCACCGGACTACTCCCGAGACACTATATATTTT.

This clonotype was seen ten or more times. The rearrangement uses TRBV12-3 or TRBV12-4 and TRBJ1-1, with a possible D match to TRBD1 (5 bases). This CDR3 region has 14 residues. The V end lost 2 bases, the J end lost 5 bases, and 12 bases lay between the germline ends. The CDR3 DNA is TGTGCCAGCAGTTTAAGGCGGGAGGGGACTGAAGCTTTCTTT. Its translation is CASSLRREGTEAFF.

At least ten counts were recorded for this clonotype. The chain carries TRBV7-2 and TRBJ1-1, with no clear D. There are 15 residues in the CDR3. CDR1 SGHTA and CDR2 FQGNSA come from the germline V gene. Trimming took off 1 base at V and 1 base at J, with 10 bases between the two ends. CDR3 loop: CASSLESRRNTEAFF. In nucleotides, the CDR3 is TGTGCCAGCAGCTTAGAATCGAGGAGGAACACTGAAGCTTTCTTT.

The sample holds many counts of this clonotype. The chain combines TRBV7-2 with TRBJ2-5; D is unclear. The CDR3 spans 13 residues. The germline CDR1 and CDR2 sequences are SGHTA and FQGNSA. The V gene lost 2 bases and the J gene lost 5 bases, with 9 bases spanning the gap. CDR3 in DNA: TGTGCCAGCAGCTTAAACCTAGAGGAGACCCAGTACTTC. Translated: CASSLNLEETQYF.

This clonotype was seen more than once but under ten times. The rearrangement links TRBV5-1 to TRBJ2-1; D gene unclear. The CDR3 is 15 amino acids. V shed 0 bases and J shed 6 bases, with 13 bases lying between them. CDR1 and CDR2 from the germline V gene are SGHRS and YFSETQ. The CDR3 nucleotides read TGCGCCAGCAGCTTGGCACAAAGGGTCCTCAATGAGCAGTTCTTC. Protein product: CASSLAQRVLNEQFF.

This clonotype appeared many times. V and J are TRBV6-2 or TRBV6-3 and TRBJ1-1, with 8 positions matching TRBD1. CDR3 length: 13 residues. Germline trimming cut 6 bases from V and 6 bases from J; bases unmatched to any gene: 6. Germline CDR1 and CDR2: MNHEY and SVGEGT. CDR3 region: CASSRRQGSEAFF. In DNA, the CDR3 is TGTGCCAGCAGCAGAAGACAGGGGTCTGAAGCTTTCTTT.

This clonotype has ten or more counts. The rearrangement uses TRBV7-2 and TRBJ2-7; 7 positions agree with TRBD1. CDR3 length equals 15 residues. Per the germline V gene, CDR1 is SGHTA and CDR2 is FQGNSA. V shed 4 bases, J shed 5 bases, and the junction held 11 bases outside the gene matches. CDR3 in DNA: TGTGCCAGCAGCTCGCGACCCCGCGACAGGGACGAGCAGTACTTC. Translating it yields CASSSRPRDRDEQYF.

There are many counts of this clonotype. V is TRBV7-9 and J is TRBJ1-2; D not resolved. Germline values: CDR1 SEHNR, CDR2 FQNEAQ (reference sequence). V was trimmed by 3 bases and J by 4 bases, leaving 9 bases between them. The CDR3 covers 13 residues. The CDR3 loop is CASSFDSPYGYTF. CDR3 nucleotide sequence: TGTGCCAGCAGCTTCGACTCTCCCTATGGCTACACCTTC.

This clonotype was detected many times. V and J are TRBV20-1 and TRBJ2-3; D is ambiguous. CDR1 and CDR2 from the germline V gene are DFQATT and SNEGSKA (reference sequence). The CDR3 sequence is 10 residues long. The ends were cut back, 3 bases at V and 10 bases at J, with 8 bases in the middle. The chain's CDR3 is CSARKGPQYF. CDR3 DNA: TGCAGTGCTAGGAAAGGTCCGCAGTATTTT.

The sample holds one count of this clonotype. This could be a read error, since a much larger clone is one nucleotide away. The CDR3 nucleotides are TGTGCCAGCGGGGTCCTAATAGGAGATAATAATTCACCCCTCCACTTT. Its protein is CASGVLIGDNNSPLHF. The V call is TRBV28, the J call TRBJ1-6, with D hard to call. Germline V gene lookup returns CDR1 MDHEN and CDR2 SYDVKM. Trimming took 8 bases from V and 5 from J, leaving 19 bases between them. CDR3 length: 16 amino acids.

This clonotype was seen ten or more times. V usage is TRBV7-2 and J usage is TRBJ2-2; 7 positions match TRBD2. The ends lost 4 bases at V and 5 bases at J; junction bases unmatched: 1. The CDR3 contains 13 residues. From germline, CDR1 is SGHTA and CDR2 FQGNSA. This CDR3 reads CASSWGGTGELFF. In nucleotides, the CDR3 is TGTGCCAGCAGCTGGGGGGGAACCGGGGAGCTGTTTTTT.

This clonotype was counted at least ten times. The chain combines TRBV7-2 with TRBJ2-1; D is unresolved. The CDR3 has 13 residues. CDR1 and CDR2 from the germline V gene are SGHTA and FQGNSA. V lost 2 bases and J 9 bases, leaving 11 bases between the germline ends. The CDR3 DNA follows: TGTGCCAGCAGCTTACCCGACGGGTTTGAGCAGTTCTTC. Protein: CASSLPDGFEQFF.

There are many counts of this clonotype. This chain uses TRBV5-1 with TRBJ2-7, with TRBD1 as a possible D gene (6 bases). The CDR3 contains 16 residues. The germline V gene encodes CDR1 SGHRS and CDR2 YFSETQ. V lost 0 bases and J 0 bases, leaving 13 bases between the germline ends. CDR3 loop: CASSLVARGPSYEQYF. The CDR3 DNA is TGCGCCAGCAGCTTGGTGGCCAGGGGACCCTCCTACGAGCAGTACTTC.

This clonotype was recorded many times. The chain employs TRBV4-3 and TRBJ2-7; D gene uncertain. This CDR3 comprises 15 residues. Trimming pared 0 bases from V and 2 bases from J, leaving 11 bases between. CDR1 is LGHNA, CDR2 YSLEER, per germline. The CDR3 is CASSQDLNGAYEQYF. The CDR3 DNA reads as TGCGCCAGCAGCCAAGATCTCAACGGCGCCTACGAGCAGTACTTC.

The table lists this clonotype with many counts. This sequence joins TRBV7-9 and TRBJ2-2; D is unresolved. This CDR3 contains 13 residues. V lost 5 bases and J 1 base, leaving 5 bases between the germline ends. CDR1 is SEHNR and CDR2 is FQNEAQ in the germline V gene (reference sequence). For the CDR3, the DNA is TGTGCCAGCAGCGTACAGAACACCGGGGAGCTGTTTTTT. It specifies CASSVQNTGELFF.

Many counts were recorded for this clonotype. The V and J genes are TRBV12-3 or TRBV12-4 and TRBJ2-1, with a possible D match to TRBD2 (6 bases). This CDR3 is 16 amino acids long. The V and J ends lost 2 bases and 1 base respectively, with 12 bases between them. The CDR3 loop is CASSLLSGGSYNEQFF. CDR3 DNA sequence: TGTGCCAGCAGTTTACTTTCAGGAGGGTCCTACAATGAGCAGTTCTTC.

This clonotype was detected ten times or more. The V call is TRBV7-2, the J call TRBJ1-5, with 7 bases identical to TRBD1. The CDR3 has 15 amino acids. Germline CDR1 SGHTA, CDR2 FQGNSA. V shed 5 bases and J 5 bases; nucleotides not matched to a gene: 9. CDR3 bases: TGTGCCAGCAGCCCGCAGGGGGTTGCGGATCAGCCCCAGCATTTT. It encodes CASSPQGVADQPQHF.

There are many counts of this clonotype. CDR3 residues: CASKERLTYNEQFF. In DNA, the CDR3 is TGTGCCAGCAAAGAGCGGTTAACCTACAATGAGCAGTTCTTC. V and J are TRBV7-2 and TRBJ2-1; maybe TRBD2 (5 bases). Per the germline V gene, CDR1 is SGHTA and CDR2 is FQGNSA. V was shortened by 7 bases and J by 2 bases, with 12 bases between the two germline ends. The CDR3 covers 14 residues.

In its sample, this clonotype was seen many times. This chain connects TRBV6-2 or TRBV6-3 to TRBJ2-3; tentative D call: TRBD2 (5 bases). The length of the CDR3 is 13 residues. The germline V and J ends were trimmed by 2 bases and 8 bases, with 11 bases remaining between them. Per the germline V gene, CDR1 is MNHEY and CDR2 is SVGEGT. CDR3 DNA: TGTGCCAGCAGTTACGCGACCCGGGGTACGCAGTATTTT. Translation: CASSYATRGTQYF.

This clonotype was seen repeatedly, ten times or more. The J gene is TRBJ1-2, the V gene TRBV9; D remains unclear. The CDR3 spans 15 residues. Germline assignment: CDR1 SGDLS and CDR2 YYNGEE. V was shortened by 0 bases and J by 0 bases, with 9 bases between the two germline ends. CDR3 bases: TGTGCCAGCAGCGTAGCTGCAGGACCTAACTATGGCTACACCTTC. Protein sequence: CASSVAAGPNYGYTF.

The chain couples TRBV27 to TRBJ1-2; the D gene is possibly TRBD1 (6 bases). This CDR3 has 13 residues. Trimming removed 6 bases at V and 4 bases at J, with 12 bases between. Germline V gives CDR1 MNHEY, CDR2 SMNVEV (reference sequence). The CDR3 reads CASRRQDGYGYTF. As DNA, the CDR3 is TGTGCCAGCAGGAGACAGGATGGCTATGGCTACACCTTC.

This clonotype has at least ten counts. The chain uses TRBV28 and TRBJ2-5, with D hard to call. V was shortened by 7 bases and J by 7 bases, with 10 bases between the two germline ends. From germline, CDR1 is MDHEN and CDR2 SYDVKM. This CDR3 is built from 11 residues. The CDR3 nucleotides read TGTGCCAGCACCCTCGGGCTGACCCAGTACTTC. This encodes CASTLGLTQYF. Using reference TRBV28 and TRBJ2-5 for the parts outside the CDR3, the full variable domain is DVKVTQSSRYLVKRTGEKVFLECVQDMDHENMFWYRQDPGLGLRLIYFSYDVKMKEKGDIPEGYSVSREKKERFSLILESASTNQTSMYLCASTLGLTQYFGPGTRLLVL.

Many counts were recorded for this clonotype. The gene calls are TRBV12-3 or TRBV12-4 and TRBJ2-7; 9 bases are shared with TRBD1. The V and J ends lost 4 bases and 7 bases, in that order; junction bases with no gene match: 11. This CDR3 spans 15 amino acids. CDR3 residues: CASSSSGQGVGEQYF. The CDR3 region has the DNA TGTGCCAGCAGTTCCTCGGGACAGGGCGTGGGAGAGCAGTACTTC.

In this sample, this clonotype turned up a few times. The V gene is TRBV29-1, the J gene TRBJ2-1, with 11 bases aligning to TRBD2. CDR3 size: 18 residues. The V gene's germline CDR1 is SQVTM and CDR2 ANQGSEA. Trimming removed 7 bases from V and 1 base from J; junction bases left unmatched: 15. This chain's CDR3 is CSAKGTSGRFGSYNEQFF. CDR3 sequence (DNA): TGCAGCGCCAAGGGGACTAGCGGTCGGTTTGGTTCCTACAATGAGCAGTTCTTC.

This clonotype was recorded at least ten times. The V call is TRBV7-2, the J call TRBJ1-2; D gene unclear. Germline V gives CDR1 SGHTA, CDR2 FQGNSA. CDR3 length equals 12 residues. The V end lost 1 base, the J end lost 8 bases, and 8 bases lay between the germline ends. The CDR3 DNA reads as TGTGCCAGCAGCTTAGGAGCGGGGGGCTACACCTTC. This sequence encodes CASSLGAGGYTF.